What follows are 22 T cell receptor beta chains derived from one specimen sequenced in a study of blood T cell repertoires in COVID-19. The table came from immunoSEQ multiplex PCR; TCRdb's copy has only in-frame clones and leaves some out. This sample has fewer than 300,000 clones, with 70% to 75% found just once. Material for sequencing was peripheral blood. The receptors were gathered from a woman aged 80 or over with acute or convalescent COVID-19.

The rearrangement uses TRBV5-1 and TRBJ1-2, with D hard to call. V was trimmed by 4 bases and J by 1 base, leaving 11 bases between them. The CDR3 is 14 residues long. Germline CDR1 reads SGHRS; CDR2 reads YFSETQ. The chain's CDR3 is CASSMGWSNYGYTF. As DNA, the CDR3 is TGCGCCAGCAGCATGGGGTGGAGTAACTATGGCTACACCTTC.

CDR3 sequence reads: CAISVGSLALSSYNEQFF. The CDR3, as DNA: TGTGCCATCAGTGTCGGTAGTCTAGCGCTGAGCTCCTACAATGAGCAGTTCTTC. The chain is built from TRBV10-3 and TRBJ2-1; D is possibly TRBD2 (6 bases). CDR3 length: 18 amino acids. Germline-derived CDR1 and CDR2 are ENHRY and SYGVKD. Trimming pared 4 bases from V and 0 bases from J, leaving 19 bases between.

The chain has TRBV3-1 (or the pseudogene TRBV3-2) and TRBJ2-3, with 7 bases identical to TRBD2. The V gene end was trimmed by 1 base and the J gene end by 7 bases; junction bases not matched to a gene: 11. Per the germline V gene, CDR1 is LGHDT and CDR2 is YNNKEL (reference sequence). The CDR3 covers 16 residues. In nucleotides, the CDR3 is TGTGCCAGCAGCCAAGGGGCGGGGGTAACGGGAAATACGCAGTATTTT. This gives the protein CASSQGAGVTGNTQYF.

This chain uses TRBV3-1 (or the pseudogene TRBV3-2) with TRBJ2-7, with a possible D match to TRBD1 (5 bases). Deletions cut 5 bases from V and 6 bases from J, with 20 bases between. Germline loops: CDR1 LGHDT, CDR2 YNNKEL (reference sequence). This CDR3 region has 15 residues. CDR3 residues: CASSKARQTSGEQYF. The CDR3 region has the DNA TGTGCCAGCAGCAAAGCCCGACAGACCTCCGGCGAGCAGTACTTC.

This clone was seen a single time. The chain combines TRBV27 with TRBJ1-1, with D maybe TRBD1 (5 bases). The germline V gene encodes CDR1 MNHEY and CDR2 SMNVEV (reference sequence). Deletions cut 6 bases from V and 2 bases from J, with 13 bases between. The CDR3 loop spans 14 amino acids. The CDR3 is CASSPTDRNTEAFF. DNA of the CDR3: TGTGCCAGCAGCCCAACAGACAGAAACACTGAAGCTTTCTTT.

This clone was seen a few times. This chain links TRBV19 with TRBJ1-1, with a weak D call TRBD1 (6 bases). V was pared by 4 bases and J by 8 bases, with 11 bases between. The CDR3 is 12 residues long. Germline loops: CDR1 LNHDA, CDR2 SQIVND (reference sequence). The CDR3 is CASSKVGAEAFF. The CDR3 region has the DNA TGTGCCAGTAGTAAAGTGGGGGCGGAAGCTTTCTTT.

This clone was detected once. V and J are TRBV3-1 (or the pseudogene TRBV3-2) and TRBJ2-6; no clear D. V lost 2 bases and J lost 1, with 9 bases in between. Looked up from germline, CDR1 is LGHDT and CDR2 is YNNKEL (reference sequence). This CDR3 is 16 amino acids long. CDR3 amino acids: CASSQKDLSGANVLTF. DNA of the CDR3: TGTGCCAGCAGCCAAAAAGATCTATCTGGGGCCAACGTCCTGACTTTC.

The V and J genes are TRBV5-4 and TRBJ2-1; TRBD1 might be the D (6 bases). V shed 4 bases and J shed 0 bases, with 20 bases lying between them. From germline, CDR1 is SGHNT and CDR2 YYREEE (reference sequence). The CDR3 is 18 residues long. For the CDR3, the DNA is TGTGCCAGCAGCCTAGCAACGGGACCAGGGGACTCCTACAATGAGCAGTTCTTC. This gives the protein CASSLATGPGDSYNEQFF.

This clone was detected a few times. V is TRBV24-1 and J is TRBJ2-3; 12 positions match TRBD2. The CDR3 sequence is 16 residues long. The junction had 6 bases not matched to a gene; V was cut back by 9 bases and J by 0 bases. Germline loops: CDR1 KGHDR, CDR2 SFDVKD. The CDR3 reads CATPTSGGSSTDTQYF. The CDR3, as DNA: TGTGCCACCCCTACTAGCGGGGGGTCTAGCACAGATACGCAGTATTTT.

The rearrangement joins TRBV24-1 to TRBJ2-3; the match to TRBD2 covers 7 bases. In germline, CDR1 is KGHDR, CDR2 SFDVKD. CDR3 length: 15 residues. Trimming took 4 bases from V and 2 from J; bases not matched to a gene: 5. CDR3 sequence (DNA): TGTGCCACCAGTGAGACGGGGGGACCCACAGATACGCAGTATTTT. Residues: CATSETGGPTDTQYF.

This clone was recorded once. The J gene is TRBJ2-7, the V gene TRBV7-9, with D tentatively TRBD1 (6 bases). The germline gives CDR1 SEHNR, CDR2 FQNEAQ (reference sequence). CDR3 length equals 13 residues. V was shortened by 3 bases and J by 2 bases, with 8 bases between the two germline ends. CDR3 sequence (DNA): TGTGCCAGCAGCTTCCAGGGGACCTACGAGCAGTACTTC. Protein sequence: CASSFQGTYEQYF.

There are a few counts of this clone. J is TRBJ2-5 and V is TRBV19; TRBD2 might be the D (5 bases). Germline-derived CDR1 and CDR2 are LNHDA and SQIVND (reference sequence). The length of the CDR3 is 17 residues. Trimming took off 3 bases at V and 2 bases at J, with 19 bases between the two ends. CDR3 region: CASSMFSAGRGQETQYF. The CDR3 DNA follows: TGTGCCAGTAGTATGTTTTCGGCGGGCCGAGGTCAAGAGACCCAGTACTTC.

This chain joins TRBV5-1 and TRBJ2-2, with D possibly being TRBD1 (6 bases). This CDR3 region has 15 residues. Trimming pared 0 bases from V and 4 bases from J, leaving 10 bases between. In germline, CDR1 is SGHRS, CDR2 YFSETQ. CDR3 coding DNA: TGCGCCAGCAGCTTGGACAGGGCGGGCACCGGGGAGCTGTTTTTT. As protein: CASSLDRAGTGELFF.

The chain links TRBV7-2 to TRBJ1-3; D unresolved. V was cut by 1 base and J by 0 bases, with 7 bases left in between. This CDR3 spans 15 amino acids. The germline gives CDR1 SGHTA, CDR2 FQGNSA. CDR3 amino acids: CASSLGASSGNTIYF. The DNA of the CDR3 is TGTGCCAGCAGCTTAGGGGCGAGCTCTGGAAACACCATATATTTT.

The J gene is TRBJ2-3, the V gene TRBV12-5; 10 bases match TRBD2. Germline values: CDR1 LGHNT, CDR2 FRNRAP. The CDR3 runs to 16 residues. V shed 0 bases, J shed 6 bases, and the junction held 6 bases outside the gene matches. CDR3 region: CASGLVPLAGADTQYF. The CDR3 nucleotides read TGTGCTAGTGGTTTGGTACCCCTAGCGGGGGCCGATACGCAGTATTTT. Based on the CDR3 plus reference TRBV12-5 and TRBJ2-3, the full variable domain is DARVTQTPRHKVTEMGQEVTMRCQPILGHNTVFWYRQTMMQGLELLAYFRNRAPLDDSGMPKDRFSAEMPDATLATLKIQPSEPRDSAVYFCASGLVPLAGADTQYFGPGTRLTVL.

J is TRBJ2-1 and V is TRBV5-1, with TRBD1 matching 8 bases. The CDR3 extends over 14 amino acids. From germline, CDR1 is SGHRS and CDR2 YFSETQ. V dropped 3 bases and J dropped 6; count of bases not matched to a gene: 5. CDR3 protein: CASSWGQAGNEQFF. CDR3 sequence (DNA): TGCGCCAGCAGCTGGGGACAGGCTGGCAATGAGCAGTTCTTC.

The V gene is TRBV2, the J gene TRBJ2-7; no definite D call. V was shortened by 6 bases and J by 4 bases, with 7 bases between the two germline ends. This CDR3 comprises 11 residues. CDR1 SNHLY and CDR2 FYNNEI come from the germline V gene. This chain's CDR3 is CASRPNYEQYF. CDR3 nucleotides: TGTGCCAGCAGACCTAATTACGAGCAGTACTTC. Filled out from reference TRBV2 and TRBJ2-7, the complete variable domain reads EPEVTQTPSHQVTQMGQEVILRCVPISNHLYFYWYRQILGQKVEFLVSFYNNEISEKSEIFDDQFSVERPDGSNFTLKIRSTKLEDSAMYFCASRPNYEQYFGPGTRLTVT.

The chain combines TRBV4-2 with TRBJ1-4; D not resolved. CDR3 length: 16 amino acids. Deletions cut 0 bases from V and 7 bases from J, with 15 bases between. CDR1 and CDR2 from the germline V gene are LGHNA and YNFKEQ. In DNA, the CDR3 is TGTGCCAGCAGCCAAGATTTCGCGGAGTGGAGTGAAAAACTGTTTTTT. This sequence encodes CASSQDFAEWSEKLFF.

The V gene is TRBV19, the J gene TRBJ2-5, with TRBD1 as a possible D gene (5 bases). CDR3 length: 16 residues. The V gene's germline CDR1 is LNHDA and CDR2 SQIVND (reference sequence). Trimming pared 4 bases from V and 2 bases from J, leaving 17 bases between. CDR3 region: CASSNNGQGIQETQYF. The CDR3 DNA is TGTGCCAGTAGTAACAACGGACAAGGGATTCAAGAGACCCAGTACTTC.

Only a few counts were recorded for this clone. The chain has TRBV5-1 and TRBJ2-2, with D perhaps matching TRBD1 (6 bases). There are 14 residues in the CDR3. Germline CDR1 reads SGHRS; CDR2 reads YFSETQ. Trimming removed 1 base at V and 4 bases at J, with 8 bases between. Here the CDR3 DNA reads TGCGCCAGCAGCTTGCAACAGGGCACCGGGGAGCTGTTTTTT. Its translation: CASSLQQGTGELFF.

The chain couples TRBV21-1 to TRBJ2-1; the table calls TRBD1, which could not be checked here. TRBV21-1 represents a pseudogene. There are 17 residues in the CDR3. The CDR3, as DNA: TGTGCCAGCAGCAGGGGACAGGGACCCTACTCCTACAATGAGCAGTTCTTC. Protein sequence: CASSRGQGPYSYNEQFF.

This clone has ten or more counts. The chain is built from TRBV6-1 and TRBJ1-5, with no clear D. The V end was cut by 0 bases, the J end by 4 bases, with 7 bases between. The CDR3 is 14 amino acids. Germline V gives CDR1 MNHNS, CDR2 SASEGT. CDR3 sequence: CASSEAGSNQPQHF. The CDR3 nucleotides are TGTGCCAGCAGTGAAGCTGGCAGTAATCAGCCCCAGCATTTT.